This TCR beta chain was captured by sequencing in a study of vaccination and CD4 T cells after COVID-19. At the level of the study: Ranging from 14 to 241, the interval between dose two and post-vaccine sampling had a median of 72 days. Overlapping spike peptides of SARS-CoV-2, HCoV-NL63, HCoV-OC43 and HCoV-229E stimulated the cells.

Sample time point: late sampling 161 to 241 days after vaccination in a few convalescent patients. As for treatment: roughly 10-day PBMC culture with coronavirus spike peptide pools or control peptides (ViraFEST assay). In the ViraFEST assay, peptide-pool expansion preceded TCR sequencing of expanded clonotypes. Details on this clonotype: The antigen is unknown.

Cultured CD4+ T cell DNA was sequenced using the Oncomine TCR Beta short-read assay. Genomic DNA was taken out of cultured CD4+ T cells by extraction. A single record per CDR3 protein comes from TCRdb applying MiXCR to the PCR reads. The table includes about 25,000 distinct CDR3 sequences, 28% detected once. This TCR came from a human donor who had recovered from COVID-19. Sequencing used CD4+ T cells from blood, cultured in vitro, obtained about 7 months after SARS-CoV-2 vaccination.

The CDR3 spells CASSRSGSKYEQYF. CDR3 bases: TGTGCCAGCAGCCGGAGCGGGAGTAAGTACGAGCAGTACTTC. The rearrangement links TRBV5-8 to TRBJ2-7; 8 nucleotides align to TRBD2. The germline V gene has CDR1 SGHTS and CDR2 YDEGEE. The CDR3 runs 14 residues. V lost 4 bases, J lost 4 bases, and 7 bases stayed unmatched.